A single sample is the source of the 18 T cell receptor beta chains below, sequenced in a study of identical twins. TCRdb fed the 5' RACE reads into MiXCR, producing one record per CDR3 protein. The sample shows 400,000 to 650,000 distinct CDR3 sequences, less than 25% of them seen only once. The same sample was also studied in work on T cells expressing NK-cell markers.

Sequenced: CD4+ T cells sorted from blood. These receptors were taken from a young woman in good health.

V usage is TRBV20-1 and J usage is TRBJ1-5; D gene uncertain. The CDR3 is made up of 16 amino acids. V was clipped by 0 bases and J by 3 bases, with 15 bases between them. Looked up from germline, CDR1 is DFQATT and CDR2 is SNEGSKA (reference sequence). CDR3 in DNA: TGCAGTGCTAGAGAGGGTGCAGGACGGCCCAATCAGCCCCAGCATTTT. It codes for CSAREGAGRPNQPQHF.

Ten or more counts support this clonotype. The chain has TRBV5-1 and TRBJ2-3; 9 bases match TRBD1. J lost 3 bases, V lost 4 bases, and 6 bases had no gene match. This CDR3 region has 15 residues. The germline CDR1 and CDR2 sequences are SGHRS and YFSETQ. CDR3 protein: CASSGTGISTDTQYF. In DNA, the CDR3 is TGCGCCAGCAGCGGGACAGGGATATCGACAGATACGCAGTATTTT.

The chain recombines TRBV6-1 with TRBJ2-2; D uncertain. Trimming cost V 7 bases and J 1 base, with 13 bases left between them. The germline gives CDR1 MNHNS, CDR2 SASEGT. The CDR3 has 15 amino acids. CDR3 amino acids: CASTLLGLNTGELFF. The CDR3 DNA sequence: TGTGCCAGCACCCTCTTGGGGTTGAACACCGGGGAGCTGTTTTTT.

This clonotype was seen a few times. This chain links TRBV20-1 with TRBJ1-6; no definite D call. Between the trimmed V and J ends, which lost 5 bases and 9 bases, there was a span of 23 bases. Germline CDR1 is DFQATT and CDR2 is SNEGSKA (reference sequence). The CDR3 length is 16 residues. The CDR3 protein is CSAVSGLRLPGSPLHF. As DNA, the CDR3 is TGCAGTGCTGTATCCGGCCTCAGGCTACCGGGTTCACCCCTCCACTTT.

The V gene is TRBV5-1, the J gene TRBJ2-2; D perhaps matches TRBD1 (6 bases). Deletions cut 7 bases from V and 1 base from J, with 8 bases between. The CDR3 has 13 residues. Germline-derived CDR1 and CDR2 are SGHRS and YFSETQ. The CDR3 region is CASLTGNTGELFF. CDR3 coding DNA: TGCGCCAGCCTGACAGGGAACACCGGGGAGCTGTTTTTT.

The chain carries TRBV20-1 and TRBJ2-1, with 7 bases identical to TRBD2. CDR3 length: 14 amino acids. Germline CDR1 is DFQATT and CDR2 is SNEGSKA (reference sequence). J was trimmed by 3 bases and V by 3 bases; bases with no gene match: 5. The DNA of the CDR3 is TGCAGTGCTAGCGAGCAGCGGGGCTACAATGAGCAGTTCTTC. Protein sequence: CSASEQRGYNEQFF.

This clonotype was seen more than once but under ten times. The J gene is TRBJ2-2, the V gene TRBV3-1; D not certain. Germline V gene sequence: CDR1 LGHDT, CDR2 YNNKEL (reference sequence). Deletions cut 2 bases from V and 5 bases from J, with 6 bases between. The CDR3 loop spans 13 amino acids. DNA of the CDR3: TGTGCCAGCAGCCAATTCCTTACCGGGGAGCTGTTTTTT. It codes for CASSQFLTGELFF. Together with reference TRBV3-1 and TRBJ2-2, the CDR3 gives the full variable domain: DTAVSQTPKYLVTQMGNDKSIKCEQNLGHDTMYWYKQDSKKFLKIMFSYNNKELIINETVPNRFSPKSPDKAHLNLHINSLELGDSAVYFCASSQFLTGELFFGEGSRLTVL.

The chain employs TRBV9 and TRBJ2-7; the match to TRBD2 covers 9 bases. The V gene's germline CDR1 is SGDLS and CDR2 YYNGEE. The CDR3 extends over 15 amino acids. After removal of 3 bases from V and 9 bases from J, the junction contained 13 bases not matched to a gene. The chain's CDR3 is CASSADPGLAKGQYF. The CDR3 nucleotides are TGTGCCAGCAGCGCCGACCCGGGACTAGCTAAGGGGCAGTACTTC.

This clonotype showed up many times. This CDR3 is CASSWRPPRGNEQFF. Here the CDR3 DNA reads TGTGCCAGCAGTTGGAGACCGCCAAGGGGCAATGAGCAGTTCTTC. The chain links TRBV12-3 or TRBV12-4 to TRBJ2-1; D is perhaps TRBD1 (5 bases). V was trimmed by 4 bases and J by 6 bases, leaving 16 bases between them. The CDR3 totals 15 residues.

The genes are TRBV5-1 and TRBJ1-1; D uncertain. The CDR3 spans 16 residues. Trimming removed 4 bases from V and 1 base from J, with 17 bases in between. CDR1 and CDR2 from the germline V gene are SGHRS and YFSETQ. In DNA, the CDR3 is TGCGCCAGCAGCCCGACACCTTCAGAATCGAACACTGAAGCTTTCTTT. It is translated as CASSPTPSESNTEAFF.

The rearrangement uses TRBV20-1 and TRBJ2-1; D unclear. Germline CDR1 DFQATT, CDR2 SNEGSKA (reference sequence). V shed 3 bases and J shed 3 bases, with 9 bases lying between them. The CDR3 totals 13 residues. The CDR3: CSASFWFYNEQFF. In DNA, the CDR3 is TGCAGTGCTAGTTTCTGGTTCTACAATGAGCAGTTCTTC.

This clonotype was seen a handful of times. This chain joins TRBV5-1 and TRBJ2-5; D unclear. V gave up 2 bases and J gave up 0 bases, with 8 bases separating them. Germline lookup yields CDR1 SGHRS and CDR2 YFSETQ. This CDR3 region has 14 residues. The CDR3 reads CASSFGRNQETQYF. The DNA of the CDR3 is TGCGCCAGCAGCTTCGGCCGCAACCAAGAGACCCAGTACTTC.

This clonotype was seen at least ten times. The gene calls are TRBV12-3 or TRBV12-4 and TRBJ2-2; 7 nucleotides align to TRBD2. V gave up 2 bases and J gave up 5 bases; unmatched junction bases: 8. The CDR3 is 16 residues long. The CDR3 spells CASSLRGLERTGELFF. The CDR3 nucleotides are TGTGCCAGCAGTTTAAGAGGACTAGAGAGAACCGGGGAGCTGTTTTTT.

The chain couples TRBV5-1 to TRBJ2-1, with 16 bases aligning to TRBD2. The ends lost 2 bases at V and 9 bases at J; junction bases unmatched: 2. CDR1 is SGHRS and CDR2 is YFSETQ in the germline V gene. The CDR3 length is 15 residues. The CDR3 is CASSFGTSGGVEQFF. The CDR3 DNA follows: TGCGCCAGCAGCTTTGGGACTAGCGGGGGGGTTGAGCAGTTCTTC.

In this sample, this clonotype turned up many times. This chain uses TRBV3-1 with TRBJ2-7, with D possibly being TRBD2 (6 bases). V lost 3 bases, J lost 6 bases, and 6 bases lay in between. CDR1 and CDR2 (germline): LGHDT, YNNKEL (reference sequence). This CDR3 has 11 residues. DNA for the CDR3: TGTGCCAGCAGCCAGGGAGGCGAGCAGTACTTC. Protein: CASSQGGEQYF.

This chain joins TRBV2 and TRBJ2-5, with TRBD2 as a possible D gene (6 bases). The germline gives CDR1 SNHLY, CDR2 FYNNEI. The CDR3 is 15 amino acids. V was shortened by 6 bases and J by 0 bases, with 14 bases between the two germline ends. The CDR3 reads CASRFAGLYQETQYF. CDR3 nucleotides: TGTGCCAGCAGGTTCGCGGGACTGTACCAAGAGACCCAGTACTTC.

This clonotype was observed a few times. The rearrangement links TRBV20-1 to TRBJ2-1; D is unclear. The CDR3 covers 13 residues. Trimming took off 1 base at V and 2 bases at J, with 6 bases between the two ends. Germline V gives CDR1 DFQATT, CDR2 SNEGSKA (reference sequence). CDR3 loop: CSARGDPYNEQFF. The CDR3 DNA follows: TGCAGTGCTAGAGGAGACCCCTACAATGAGCAGTTCTTC.

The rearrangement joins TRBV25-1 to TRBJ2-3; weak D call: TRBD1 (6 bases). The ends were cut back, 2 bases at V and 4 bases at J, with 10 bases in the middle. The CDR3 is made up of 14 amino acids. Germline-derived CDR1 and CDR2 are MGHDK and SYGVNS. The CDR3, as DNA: TGTGCCAGCAGTGAAAGAGGACAGTCAGATACGCAGTATTTT. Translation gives CASSERGQSDTQYF.